This T cell receptor (beta chain) originates from a study of cytomegalovirus exposure and HLA in healthy donors. The CDR3 loop spans 13 amino acids. CDR1 and CDR2 (germline): LNHDA, SQIVND (reference sequence). With 9 bases removed from V and 6 bases from J, the gap between germline ends came to 15 bases. PCR amplification relied on 60 Vbeta primers (plus 13 Jbeta primers). Clones were read by immunoSEQ multiplex PCR, and TCRdb kept only the in-frame ones, dropping some. The sample lists about 88,000 clones, 70% to 85% occurring once. Input material: PBMCs. The TCR was taken from a man aged 25-45 years in good health and CMV-seronegative. The V gene is TRBV19, the J gene TRBJ1-5, with D uncertain. CDR3 amino acids: CASQGLVSQPQHF. The CDR3, as DNA: TGTGCCAGCCAAGGACTGGTGAGTCAGCCCCAGCATTTT.